Reported below is one T cell receptor (beta chain). What it binds is not known. Trimming at V came to 5 bases and at J to 11 bases, leaving 16 bases not matched to a gene. Germline V gene lookup returns CDR1 SGHAT and CDR2 FQNNGV. The CDR3 is 15 amino acids. The record originates from a study of cytomegalovirus exposure and HLA in healthy donors. Study-wide results and caveats: Owing to their indistinguishability, certain V segments, notably TRBV6-2 and TRBV6-3, were excluded.

Amplification used 60 Vbeta primers and 13 Jbeta primers. TCRdb's table, derived via immunoSEQ multiplex PCR, lists solely in-frame clones and lacks some. The table lists fewer than 300,000 clones, about 80% of them singletons. Sample: PBMCs. This clonotype originated in a girl aged 2-10 years in good health and CMV-seronegative. The chain has TRBV11-2 and TRBJ2-7, with 9 bases identical to TRBD2. In DNA, the CDR3 is TGTGCCAGCAGCCCCCGGGCTAGCGGGGACCTGATGGAGTACTTC. It encodes CASSPRASGDLMEYF. The variable domain in full, with the rest retrieved from reference TRBV11-2 and TRBJ2-7, is EAGVAQSPRYKIIEKRQSVAFWCNPISGHATLYWYQQILGQGPKLLIQFQNNGVVDDSQLPKDRFSAERLKGVDSTLKIQPAKLEDSAVYLCASSPRASGDLMEYFGPGTRLTVT.